The 30 T cell receptor beta chains listed next were all sequenced from one sample in a study of CD8+ T cells in alopecia areata (dated by TCRdb to the late 2010s). Sample time point, as interpreted from the label and publication: baseline before oral tofacitinib. Receptor libraries were prepared by the immunoSEQ multiplex PCR assay. RNA was extracted from all samples and reverse transcribed into cDNA, which served as template for TCR sequencing. Held by TCRdb, this immuneACCESS table contains in-frame sequences only and omits some clones. Under half of the omission traces to an unresolved V gene where checked; the cause of the rest is unknown. A total of some 180,000 clones appear in this sample, 63% of them only once. The ten largest clones add up to 1.7% of the sample. The material sequenced was CD4+ T cells sorted from blood, taken at week 0. These TCRs come from a human donor with alopecia areata.

V usage is TRBV25-1 and J usage is TRBJ2-7, with 8 bases that match TRBD1. Germline V lookup: CDR1 MGHDK, CDR2 SYGVNS. The CDR3 spans 15 residues. Unmatched junction bases numbered 11, after V lost 3 bases and J lost 7 bases. CDR3 DNA sequence: TGTGCCAGCAGTGAGGGTGGCAGGGGGCCGCGGGAGCAGTACTTC. Translated, it gives CASSEGGRGPREQYF.

The genes are TRBV2 and TRBJ1-1, with D perhaps matching TRBD1 (5 bases). Germline V CDR1 and CDR2: SNHLY, FYNNEI. The CDR3 has 14 amino acids. The germline V and J ends were trimmed by 1 base and 4 bases, with 10 bases remaining between them. The chain's CDR3 is CASSEVGQGTEAFF. The DNA of the CDR3 is TGTGCCAGCAGTGAAGTGGGGCAGGGCACTGAAGCTTTCTTT.

V and J are TRBV29-1 and TRBJ2-7; D is possibly TRBD1 or TRBD2 (6 bases each). The CDR3 length is 13 residues. In germline, CDR1 is SQVTM, CDR2 ANQGSEA. The CDR3 loop is CSAQGRISYEQYF. The CDR3 coding sequence is TGCAGTGCCCAGGGGAGGATCTCCTACGAGCAGTACTTC.

The chain is built from TRBV7-2 and TRBJ2-7; 9 bases align to TRBD2. Germline CDR1 SGHTA, CDR2 FQGNSA. After removal of 5 bases from V and 0 bases from J, the junction contained 17 bases not matched to a gene. The CDR3 has 19 residues. CDR3 loop: CASSTPWALSGGSSYEQYF. The CDR3 coding sequence is TGTGCCAGCAGCACACCTTGGGCACTTAGCGGGGGCTCCTCCTACGAGCAGTACTTC.

This clone occurred a few times. The V gene is TRBV9, the J gene TRBJ2-2, with a tentative D call TRBD2 (5 bases). The germline V and J ends were trimmed by 6 bases and 4 bases, with 13 bases remaining between them. The CDR3 totals 14 residues. In germline, CDR1 is SGDLS, CDR2 YYNGEE. Here the CDR3 DNA reads TGTGCCAGCACCCCAAATGCGGGCACCGGGGAGCTGTTTTTT. This sequence encodes CASTPNAGTGELFF.

The J gene is TRBJ1-2, the V gene TRBV19; perhaps TRBD1 as D (5 bases). CDR1 is LNHDA and CDR2 is SQIVND in the germline V gene (reference sequence). V was clipped by 7 bases and J by 4 bases, with 25 bases between them. The CDR3 is 17 amino acids. In DNA, the CDR3 is TGTGCCAGTAAGGGGCTGGGACCCCAGCTGTACTCCTATGGCTACACCTTC. It yields the protein CASKGLGPQLYSYGYTF.

The gene calls are TRBV25-1 and TRBJ1-1, with D possibly being TRBD1 (5 bases). Germline V gene sequence: CDR1 MGHDK, CDR2 SYGVNS. CDR3 length: 14 residues. V was cut by 3 bases and J by 4 bases, with 12 bases left in between. This CDR3 reads CASSDQGGGTEAFF. CDR3 sequence (DNA): TGTGCCAGCAGTGACCAGGGTGGAGGCACTGAAGCTTTCTTT.

The V and J genes are TRBV7-9 and TRBJ1-2; D gene uncertain. Germline values: CDR1 SEHNR, CDR2 FQNEAQ (reference sequence). Trimming left V 1 base short and J 1 base short, with 7 bases between. The length of the CDR3 is 14 residues. The CDR3 nucleotides read TGTGCCAGCAGCTTAGGGCAGATTAACTATGGCTACACCTTC. It translates to CASSLGQINYGYTF.

The CDR3 is CAWSLQGARTEAFF. DNA for the CDR3: TGTGCCTGGAGTCTCCAGGGGGCAAGGACTGAAGCTTTCTTT. The rearrangement links TRBV30 to TRBJ1-1, with TRBD1 identical over 8 bases. The V segment lost 2 bases and the J segment 5 bases; nucleotides outside the gene matches: 7. The germline V gene encodes CDR1 GTSNPN and CDR2 SVGIG (reference sequence). The CDR3 totals 14 residues.

This chain connects TRBV6-6 to TRBJ2-1; D is ambiguous. From germline, CDR1 is MNHNY and CDR2 SVGAGI (reference sequence). This CDR3 is built from 12 residues. V was pared by 11 bases and J by 5 bases, with 13 bases between. The CDR3 region is CAYRTGHNEQFF. The CDR3 DNA reads TGTGCCTACCGGACGGGCCACAATGAGCAGTTCTTC.

The chain employs TRBV19 and TRBJ2-3; possibly TRBD1 or TRBD2 for D (5 bases each). The CDR3 loop spans 16 amino acids. CDR1 LNHDA and CDR2 SQIVND come from the germline V gene (reference sequence). The V end was cut by 5 bases, the J end by 3 bases, with 18 bases between. The CDR3 here is CASSPVLRGDTDTQYF. DNA of the CDR3: TGTGCCAGTAGTCCAGTCCTTCGAGGGGATACAGATACGCAGTATTTT.

This clone turned up a few times. V is TRBV30 and J is TRBJ2-5; D perhaps matches TRBD1 (5 bases). The CDR3 is 14 residues long. Germline V gene lookup returns CDR1 GTSNPN and CDR2 SVGIG (reference sequence). Between the trimmed V and J ends, which lost 3 bases and 1 base, there was a span of 12 bases. CDR3 loop: CAWREGQFQETQYF. CDR3 DNA: TGTGCCTGGAGGGAAGGACAATTCCAAGAGACCCAGTACTTC.

The rearrangement links TRBV29-1 to TRBJ2-3; D unresolved. The CDR3 runs 16 residues. CDR1 SQVTM and CDR2 ANQGSEA come from the germline V gene. V lost 4 bases and J lost 0, with 17 bases in between. The CDR3 reads CSVVRLPTSSTDTQYF. As DNA, the CDR3 is TGCAGCGTTGTAAGGCTACCAACGTCTAGCACAGATACGCAGTATTTT.

CDR3: CASSPGQGPLDGYTF. CDR3 nucleotides: TGTGCCAGCAGCCCCGGACAGGGACCCCTCGATGGCTACACCTTC. The gene calls are TRBV9 and TRBJ1-2; 8 nucleotides match TRBD1. The germline V gene has CDR1 SGDLS and CDR2 YYNGEE. The CDR3 consists of 15 residues. J gave up 6 bases and V 4 bases, and 11 bases lay outside the gene matches.

J is TRBJ1-1 and V is TRBV6-1; a possible D gene is TRBD1 (5 bases). Trimming removed 8 bases from V and 1 base from J, with 14 bases in between. CDR1 MNHNS and CDR2 SASEGT come from the germline V gene. This CDR3 has 14 residues. The CDR3 region has the DNA TGTGCCAGCGAATTCGGACAACAGAACACTGAAGCTTTCTTT. Its translation is CASEFGQQNTEAFF.

With respect to this clone: The sample has other DNA sequences that encode this CDR3 too. The V call is TRBV29-1, the J call TRBJ2-4; 8 bases map to TRBD1. The germline V gene encodes CDR1 SQVTM and CDR2 ANQGSEA. This CDR3 is 11 amino acids long. J was trimmed by 9 bases and V by 6 bases; bases with no gene match: 4. Here the CDR3 DNA reads TGCAGCGTCTGGACAGGGAGCATTCAGTACTTC. Translation: CSVWTGSIQYF.

This clone was picked up a small number of times. A read error may account for a junction end that differs from germline. The chain carries TRBV30 and TRBJ1-1; D may be TRBD1 (6 bases). The CDR3 consists of 9 residues. CDR1 is GTSNPN and CDR2 is SVGIG in the germline V gene (reference sequence). In DNA form, the CDR3 reads TGTGCCTTGGGAAGGGGGACCCAGTTT. Translated, it gives CALGRGTQF.

Only one count was recorded for this clone. The rearrangement links TRBV7-8 to TRBJ2-7; 8 bases map to TRBD2. V was pared by 6 bases and J by 3 bases, with 4 bases of the junction left unmatched. This CDR3 region has 13 residues. The germline gives CDR1 SGHVS, CDR2 FQNEAQ. In DNA form, the CDR3 reads TGTGCCAGCAGGGCCGGGGGGGTCTACGAGCAGTACTTC. Its translation is CASRAGGVYEQYF.

This clone has only one observation. The chain joins TRBV5-1 to TRBJ2-3; TRBD1 matches at 9 bases. V shed 0 bases and J 2 bases; nucleotides not matched to a gene: 1. The CDR3 is 15 amino acids. Per germline, CDR1 SGHRS and CDR2 YFSETQ. This chain's CDR3 is CASSLGDRDTDTQYF. CDR3 sequence (DNA): TGCGCCAGCAGCTTGGGGGACAGGGACACAGATACGCAGTATTTT.

The chain combines TRBV5-6 with TRBJ1-2; D is perhaps TRBD1 (6 bases). Per the germline V gene, CDR1 is SGHDT and CDR2 is YYEEEE. The CDR3 totals 16 residues. V was cut by 0 bases and J by 4 bases, with 16 bases left in between. In DNA, the CDR3 is TGTGCCAGCAGCTTGGCCCGACAGGCGCCGGCCTATGGCTACACCTTC. Encoded protein: CASSLARQAPAYGYTF.

In its sample, this clone was seen once. The chain carries TRBV7-2 and TRBJ1-1; no firm D call. The germline V gene has CDR1 SGHTA and CDR2 FQGNSA. The V end was cut by 2 bases, the J end by 2 bases, with 9 bases between. The CDR3 runs 14 residues. CDR3 DNA sequence: TGTGCCAGCAGCTTATGGGATTCCAACACTGAAGCTTTCTTT. This gives the protein CASSLWDSNTEAFF.

This clone was counted between two and nine times. The chain carries TRBV10-3 and TRBJ2-2; no clear D gene. V was shortened by 8 bases and J by 3 bases, with 4 bases between the two germline ends. Germline V gives CDR1 ENHRY, CDR2 SYGVKD. There are 11 residues in the CDR3. The CDR3 is CAIYDTGELFF. DNA of the CDR3: TGTGCCATCTATGACACCGGGGAGCTGTTTTTT.

The chain uses TRBV18 and TRBJ1-2; D is unclear. Germline-derived CDR1 and CDR2 are KGHSH and LQKENI. This CDR3 contains 12 residues. The V gene lost 1 base and the J gene lost 7 bases, with 7 bases spanning the gap. CDR3 amino acids: CASSPLPSGYTF. The CDR3 DNA sequence: TGTGCCAGCTCACCACTACCCTCTGGCTACACCTTC.

The V gene is TRBV7-6, the J gene TRBJ2-5, with TRBD1 as a possible D gene (5 bases). The CDR3 runs 15 residues. Germline CDR1 SGHVS, CDR2 FNYEAQ. V was clipped by 0 bases and J by 4 bases, with 12 bases between them. The CDR3 region is CASSLALQGRETQYF. The DNA for the CDR3 is TGTGCCAGCAGCTTAGCGCTGCAGGGAAGAGAGACCCAGTACTTC. Full variable domain (missing parts from reference TRBV7-6 and TRBJ2-5): GAGVSQSPRYKVTKRGQDVALRCDPISGHVSLYWYRQALGQGPEFLTYFNYEAQQDKSGLPNDRFSAERPEGSISTLTIQRTEQRDSAMYRCASSLALQGRETQYFGPGTRLLVL.

This chain links TRBV7-6 with TRBJ2-1; D gene ambiguous. Germline V lookup: CDR1 SGHVS, CDR2 FNYEAQ. Trimming took 0 bases from V and 3 from J, leaving 3 bases between them. This CDR3 contains 13 residues. The CDR3 protein is CASSLALYNEQFF. As DNA, the CDR3 is TGTGCCAGCAGCTTAGCACTCTACAATGAGCAGTTCTTC.

The chain uses TRBV15 and TRBJ1-2; D unclear. V lost 1 base and J lost 6, with 9 bases in between. The germline V gene has CDR1 LNHNV and CDR2 YYDKDF (reference sequence). CDR3 length: 13 amino acids. Here the CDR3 DNA reads TGTGCCACCAGCAGAGGGGCCGCTGATGGCTACACCTTC. It translates to CATSRGAADGYTF.

This clone was seen only a few times. The chain joins TRBV29-1 to TRBJ1-4; TRBD1 matches at 7 bases. Per germline, CDR1 SQVTM and CDR2 ANQGSEA. J gave up 7 bases and V 6 bases, and 8 bases lay outside the gene matches. This CDR3 is built from 13 residues. The CDR3 sequence is CSVRGGAGEKLFF. CDR3 in DNA: TGCAGCGTAAGAGGGGGCGCCGGTGAAAAACTGTTTTTT. Variable domain in full (rest from reference TRBV29-1 and TRBJ1-4): SAVISQKPSRDICQRGTSLTIQCQVDSQVTMMFWYRQQPGQSLTLIATANQGSEATYESGFVIDKFPISRPNLTFSTLTVSNMSPEDSSIYLCSVRGGAGEKLFFGSGTQLSVL.

This clone counts as medium-sized (0.01 to 0.1%). This chain connects TRBV13 to TRBJ2-7; no clear D gene. V was shortened by 8 bases and J by 10 bases, with 15 bases between the two germline ends. Germline CDR1 PRHDT, CDR2 FYEKMQ (reference sequence). The CDR3 length is 11 residues. Here the CDR3 DNA reads TGTGCCAGCCGCACCGCCAGGTCTCAGTACTTC. It translates to CASRTARSQYF.

The genes are TRBV5-6 and TRBJ2-4; D unclear. Trimming removed 0 bases from V and 0 bases from J, with 10 bases in between. Looked up from germline, CDR1 is SGHDT and CDR2 is YYEEEE. The CDR3 runs to 16 residues. CDR3 amino acids: CASSLGAVLAKNIQYF. The CDR3 bases are TGTGCCAGCAGCTTGGGAGCCGTGCTAGCCAAAAACATTCAGTACTTC.

The chain combines TRBV30 with TRBJ2-7; 7 nucleotides match TRBD1. The CDR3 spans 14 residues. CDR1 GTSNPN and CDR2 SVGIG come from the germline V gene (reference sequence). V shed 1 base, J shed 6 bases, and the junction held 9 bases outside the gene matches. Here the CDR3 DNA reads TGTGCCTGGAGTGCCCTCGGGACAGCGGCCGAGCAGTACTTC. Translation gives CAWSALGTAAEQYF.